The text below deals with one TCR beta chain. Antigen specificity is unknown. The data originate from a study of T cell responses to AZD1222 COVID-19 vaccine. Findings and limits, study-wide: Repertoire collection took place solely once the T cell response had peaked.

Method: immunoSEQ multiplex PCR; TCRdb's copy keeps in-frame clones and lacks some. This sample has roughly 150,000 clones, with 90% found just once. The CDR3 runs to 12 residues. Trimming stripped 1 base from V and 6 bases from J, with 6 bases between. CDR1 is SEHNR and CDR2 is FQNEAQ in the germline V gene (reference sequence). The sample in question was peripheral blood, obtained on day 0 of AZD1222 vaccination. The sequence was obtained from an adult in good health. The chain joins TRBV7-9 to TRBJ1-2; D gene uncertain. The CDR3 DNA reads TGTGCCAGCAGCTTAGGTAGCAATGGCTACACCTTC. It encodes CASSLGSNGYTF.